Below are 32 T cell receptor beta chains sequenced from a single sample in a study of cytomegalovirus exposure and HLA in healthy donors. The PCR made use of 60 Vbeta and 13 Jbeta primers. Method: immunoSEQ multiplex PCR; TCRdb's copy keeps in-frame clones and lacks some. Altogether approximately 120,000 clones are present, about 83% being singletons, with the ten largest covering approximately 3.5%. What was sequenced was PBMCs. The source of these receptors is a woman between 40 and 55 years old in good health and CMV-seropositive.

The rearrangement uses TRBV29-1 and TRBJ2-3, with TRBD2 matching 11 bases. The CDR3 totals 15 residues. CDR1 and CDR2 from the germline V gene are SQVTM and ANQGSEA. V shed 7 bases, J shed 2 bases, and the junction held 8 bases outside the gene matches. CDR3 sequence (DNA): TGCAGCGGCGGGACTAGCGGACTTTCCACAGATACGCAGTATTTT. Translated, it gives CSGGTSGLSTDTQYF.

V and J are TRBV7-6 and TRBJ2-5; D gene ambiguous. Trimming cost V 0 bases and J 5 bases, with 13 bases left between them. CDR3 length equals 15 residues. Per germline, CDR1 SGHVS and CDR2 FNYEAQ. The CDR3 bases are TGTGCCAGCAGCTTAGCGCGGAGTGCGGTTGAGACCCAGTACTTC. As protein: CASSLARSAVETQYF.

V is TRBV28 and J is TRBJ2-5, with D perhaps TRBD2 (5 bases). Trimming took 1 base from V and 5 from J, leaving 20 bases between them. The CDR3 length is 17 residues. Germline loops: CDR1 MDHEN, CDR2 SYDVKM. The CDR3 loop is CASSLSVLLGELETQYF. DNA of the CDR3: TGTGCCAGCAGTTTATCGGTTTTGCTCGGGGAGCTGGAGACCCAGTACTTC.

The V call is TRBV6-6, the J call TRBJ2-1; weak D call: TRBD2 (5 bases). Trimming took 2 bases from V and 7 from J, leaving 12 bases between them. This CDR3 is built from 14 residues. The V gene's germline CDR1 is MNHNY and CDR2 SVGAGI (reference sequence). The DNA of the CDR3 is TGTGCCAGCAGTTACCGGGAAATATCGAATGAGCAGTTCTTC. Translated: CASSYREISNEQFF.

This chain links TRBV7-3 with TRBJ1-2; D perhaps matches TRBD1 (6 bases). Germline CDR1 reads SGHTA; CDR2 reads FQGTGA. The CDR3 is made up of 18 amino acids. Trimming cost V 5 bases and J 4 bases, with 26 bases left between them. CDR3 region: CASSPVAPRTGLSYGYTF. In nucleotides, the CDR3 is TGTGCCAGCAGCCCCGTGGCCCCGCGCACAGGGTTAAGCTATGGCTACACCTTC.

This clone has just one count. V gene TRBV28 combines with J gene TRBJ2-7; perhaps TRBD1 as D (5 bases). Looked up from germline, CDR1 is MDHEN and CDR2 is SYDVKM. There are 14 residues in the CDR3. V dropped 5 bases and J dropped 3 bases, with 14 bases sitting between them. CDR3 region: CASSSNRFGYEQYF. In DNA form, the CDR3 reads TGTGCCAGCAGTAGCAACAGGTTTGGCTACGAGCAGTACTTC.

As concerns this clone: One end of the junction varies from germline; a read error may be responsible. The chain combines TRBV7-9 with TRBJ1-1; the D is unclear. The CDR3 loop spans 18 amino acids. In germline, CDR1 is SEHNR, CDR2 FQNEAQ (reference sequence). CDR3 sequence reads: CSSSLVGLVEGKNTEAFF. In DNA, the CDR3 is TGTTCCAGCAGCTTAGTAGGGTTGGTGGAGGGTAAGAACACTGAAGCTTTCTTT.

The rearrangement links TRBV5-1 to TRBJ2-1; D gene ambiguous. CDR3 length: 13 amino acids. Germline V CDR1 and CDR2: SGHRS, YFSETQ. With 6 bases removed from V and 7 bases from J, the gap between germline ends came to 14 bases. This CDR3 is CASNPDLENEQFF. The CDR3, as DNA: TGCGCCAGCAACCCCGACTTGGAGAATGAGCAGTTCTTC.

This chain links TRBV4-2 with TRBJ1-1; 8 bases agree with TRBD1. CDR1 and CDR2 from the germline V gene are LGHNA and YNFKEQ. The CDR3 contains 15 residues. The V segment lost 0 bases and the J segment 5 bases; nucleotides outside the gene matches: 5. The chain's CDR3 is CASSQEDREGTEAFF. The CDR3 DNA reads as TGTGCCAGCAGCCAAGAGGACAGGGAAGGGACTGAAGCTTTCTTT.

The chain uses TRBV6-1 and TRBJ2-7, with 8 bases identical to TRBD1. CDR1 and CDR2 (germline): MNHNS, SASEGT. The CDR3 has 15 amino acids. The ends lost 1 base at V and 3 bases at J; junction bases unmatched: 5. CDR3 nucleotide sequence: TGTGCCAGCAGTGAAGAGGGACAGGCCTACTACGAGCAGTACTTC. Amino acid sequence: CASSEEGQAYYEQYF.

The chain carries TRBV7-9 and TRBJ2-3, with 8 bases identical to TRBD2. The CDR3 runs to 19 residues. V lost 5 bases to trimming and J lost 4 bases; unmatched junction nucleotides: 20. Germline V gene data show CDR1 as SEHNR and CDR2 as FQNEAQ (reference sequence). The CDR3 nucleotides read TGTGCCAGCAGCCGGTGGGGTTCCGTCCAGCGGGAGCATCCAGATACGCAGTATTTT. Encoded protein: CASSRWGSVQREHPDTQYF.

The V and J genes are TRBV6-1 and TRBJ1-5; maybe TRBD1 (5 bases). Trimming removed 4 bases at V and 4 bases at J, with 14 bases between. The CDR3 has 15 amino acids. Germline V CDR1 and CDR2: MNHNS, SASEGT. CDR3 region: CASSGQFFTNQPQHF. In DNA form, the CDR3 reads TGTGCCAGCAGTGGACAGTTTTTCACAAATCAGCCCCAGCATTTT.

This chain links TRBV18 with TRBJ1-1, with D perhaps TRBD1 (5 bases). Deletions cut 6 bases from V and 6 bases from J, with 14 bases between. Germline CDR1 reads KGHSH; CDR2 reads LQKENI. The CDR3 totals 13 residues. As DNA, the CDR3 is TGTGCCAGCTCTTATCAGACAGTTCCTGAAGCTTTCTTT. This gives the protein CASSYQTVPEAFF.

This clone was recorded only once. The V call is TRBV2, the J call TRBJ2-7; D gene unclear. Per the germline V gene, CDR1 is SNHLY and CDR2 is FYNNEI. The germline V and J ends were trimmed by 1 base and 2 bases, with 18 bases remaining between them. The CDR3 is made up of 17 amino acids. The DNA of the CDR3 is TGTGCCAGCAGTGAAGGGTTTATCGGGTCGGAGACCTACGAGCAGTACTTC. Translating it yields CASSEGFIGSETYEQYF. The full variable domain, with the rest looked up from reference TRBV2 and TRBJ2-7, is EPEVTQTPSHQVTQMGQEVILRCVPISNHLYFYWYRQILGQKVEFLVSFYNNEISEKSEIFDDQFSVERPDGSNFTLKIRSTKLEDSAMYFCASSEGFIGSETYEQYFGPGTRLTVT.

The chain is built from TRBV7-2 and TRBJ2-1; 10 bases fit TRBD1. CDR1 SGHTA and CDR2 FQGNSA come from the germline V gene. The V segment lost 3 bases and the J segment 0 bases; nucleotides outside the gene matches: 2. This CDR3 comprises 16 residues. CDR3 sequence: CASSFRTGGSYNEQFF. CDR3 DNA: TGTGCCAGCAGCTTCCGGACAGGGGGCTCCTACAATGAGCAGTTCTTC.

The V and J genes are TRBV11-1 and TRBJ1-6, with 7 nucleotides matching TRBD1. Germline loops: CDR1 SGHAT, CDR2 FQDESV (reference sequence). V was clipped by 5 bases and J by 4 bases; unmatched bases: 8. CDR3 length: 16 residues. For the CDR3, the DNA is TGTGCCAGCAGCACCCTCCGACAGGGTTATAATTCACCCCTCCACTTT. This sequence encodes CASSTLRQGYNSPLHF.

The gene calls are TRBV7-2 and TRBJ2-3; a weak D match, TRBD1 (5 bases). The CDR3 is made up of 13 amino acids. Trimming left V 4 bases short and J 8 bases short, with 13 bases between. CDR1 is SGHTA, CDR2 FQGNSA, per germline. CDR3 coding DNA: TGTGCCAGCAGCTCCAGGGCCTTCGGTACGCAGTATTTT. Its protein product is CASSSRAFGTQYF.

The rearrangement links TRBV10-3 to TRBJ2-1; weak D call: TRBD2 (6 bases). The CDR3 covers 15 residues. Trimming left V 5 bases short and J 0 bases short, with 11 bases between. CDR1 and CDR2 (germline): ENHRY, SYGVKD. The CDR3 DNA is TGTGCCATCAGTAAGAGACTAGACTCCTACAATGAGCAGTTCTTC. Amino acids: CAISKRLDSYNEQFF.

This chain uses TRBV5-6 with TRBJ2-1; 10 bases match TRBD1. Germline V gene data show CDR1 as SGHDT and CDR2 as YYEEEE. V was clipped by 2 bases and J by 2 bases; unmatched bases: 4. This CDR3 has 16 residues. The CDR3 bases are TGTGCCAGCAGCTTCGGGGACAGGGGCGCCTACAATGAGCAGTTCTTC. Its protein product is CASSFGDRGAYNEQFF.

The J gene is TRBJ2-3, the V gene TRBV5-4, with 7 bases aligning to TRBD2. In germline, CDR1 is SGHNT, CDR2 YYREEE (reference sequence). V dropped 3 bases and J dropped 7; count of bases not matched to a gene: 5. There are 13 residues in the CDR3. The CDR3 here is CASSYLGGNTQYF. CDR3 sequence (DNA): TGTGCCAGCAGCTACTTGGGAGGGAATACGCAGTATTTT.

The rearrangement uses TRBV11-2 and TRBJ2-5; no firm D call. Trimming left V 2 bases short and J 5 bases short, with 18 bases between. This CDR3 comprises 16 residues. CDR1 and CDR2 (germline): SGHAT, FQNNGV. DNA for the CDR3: TGTGCCAGCAGCTTATTACTACCCACGGATCAGGAGACCCAGTACTTC. Translation gives CASSLLLPTDQETQYF.

The rearrangement joins TRBV5-1 to TRBJ2-7; 7 bases are a match to TRBD1. CDR1 is SGHRS, CDR2 YFSETQ, per germline. The junction had 2 bases not matched to a gene; V was cut back by 8 bases and J by 0 bases. CDR3 length: 12 residues. CDR3 coding DNA: TGCGCCAGTGGACAGGACTCCTACGAGCAGTACTTC. It codes for CASGQDSYEQYF.

This rearrangement joins TRBV18 to TRBJ2-1; TRBD2 agrees at 10 bases. Germline V gives CDR1 KGHSH, CDR2 LQKENI. This CDR3 is built from 17 residues. Trimming removed 5 bases from V and 8 bases from J; junction bases left unmatched: 15. CDR3 residues: CASSMNEPGLATHEQFF. For the CDR3, the DNA is TGTGCCAGCTCAATGAATGAACCGGGACTAGCGACACATGAGCAGTTCTTC.

The V call is TRBV27, the J call TRBJ2-7; D call uncertain. The CDR3 is made up of 13 amino acids. Germline CDR1 reads MNHEY; CDR2 reads SMNVEV (reference sequence). Deletions cut 4 bases from V and 0 bases from J, with 7 bases between. The DNA of the CDR3 is TGTGCCAGCAGTTCGCCGAGCTCCTACGAGCAGTACTTC. This translates into CASSSPSSYEQYF.

The rearrangement joins TRBV27 to TRBJ2-7; no definite D call. Germline V CDR1 and CDR2: MNHEY, SMNVEV (reference sequence). V was pared by 0 bases and J by 1 base, with 10 bases between. The length of the CDR3 is 15 residues. In nucleotides, the CDR3 is TGTGCCAGCAGTTTATCCTTTGGGCAGTCCTACGAGCAGTACTTC. Its translation is CASSLSFGQSYEQYF.

V gene TRBV7-8 combines with J gene TRBJ2-5; the D gene is possibly TRBD1 (5 bases). The end of the DNA aligns better with TRBJ2-7, so the J call may be wrong. CDR1 SGHVS and CDR2 FQNEAQ come from the germline V gene. The CDR3 spans 12 residues. The CDR3 here is CTSGRLAYEQYF. CDR3 sequence (DNA): TGTACTTCAGGGCGGCTGGCCTACGAGCAGTACTTC.

This clone was seen once. The rearrangement joins TRBV7-9 to TRBJ2-7, with 7 bases aligning to TRBD1. After removal of 3 bases from V and 3 bases from J, the junction contained 2 bases not matched to a gene. This CDR3 is 13 amino acids long. Looked up from germline, CDR1 is SEHNR and CDR2 is FQNEAQ (reference sequence). CDR3 amino acids: CASSFTGVYEQYF. CDR3 bases: TGTGCCAGCAGCTTTACAGGGGTCTACGAGCAGTACTTC. Filled out from reference TRBV7-9 and TRBJ2-7, the complete variable domain reads DTGVSQNPRHKITKRGQNVTFRCDPISEHNRLYWYRQTLGQGPEFLTYFQNEAQLEKSRLLSDRFSAERPKGSFSTLEIQRTEQGDSAMYLCASSFTGVYEQYFGPGTRLTVT.

The chain carries TRBV4-1 and TRBJ2-5, with 13 bases that match TRBD2. V lost 0 bases to trimming and J lost 0 bases; unmatched junction nucleotides: 10. Germline V gene data show CDR1 as MGHRA and CDR2 as YSYEKL. This CDR3 region has 20 residues. The CDR3 here is CASSQDYTGTSGTYQETQYF. DNA of the CDR3: TGCGCCAGCAGCCAAGATTATACCGGGACTAGCGGGACTTACCAAGAGACCCAGTACTTC.

The chain links TRBV6-5 to TRBJ1-2, with TRBD1 matching 8 bases. Germline V gene data show CDR1 as MNHEY and CDR2 as SVGAGI. V trimming: 3 bases; J trimming: 3 bases; junction bases outside the gene matches: 6. There are 15 residues in the CDR3. The CDR3 DNA reads as TGTGCCAGCAGTTATTATCAGGGGGCCGACTATGGCTACACCTTC. Its translation is CASSYYQGADYGYTF.

The chain links TRBV6-6 to TRBJ2-1; 11 bases agree with TRBD2. The V gene end was trimmed by 5 bases and the J gene end by 15 bases; junction bases not matched to a gene: 12. The germline gives CDR1 MNHNY, CDR2 SVGAGI (reference sequence). The CDR3 consists of 14 residues. CDR3 region: CASSTSGTSGLLFF. CDR3 in DNA: TGTGCCAGCAGTACATCCGGGACTAGCGGTCTATTGTTCTTC.

The chain is built from TRBV29-1 and TRBJ2-1, with 10 bases aligning to TRBD2. Per the germline V gene, CDR1 is SQVTM and CDR2 is ANQGSEA. This CDR3 region has 16 residues. With V trimmed by 1 base and J by 7 bases, 10 bases remained unmatched. The CDR3 spells CSVEGLAGVIQNEQFF. CDR3 coding DNA: TGCAGCGTTGAAGGTCTAGCGGGAGTGATACAGAATGAGCAGTTCTTC.

The chain has TRBV6-1 and TRBJ1-2, with a tentative D call TRBD1 (6 bases). V shed 8 bases and J shed 4 bases, with 14 bases lying between them. The CDR3 is 13 amino acids. Germline V CDR1 and CDR2: MNHNS, SASEGT. The DNA of the CDR3 is TGTGCCAGCCGAATCGAAGGGGGCTATGGCTACACCTTC. This sequence encodes CASRIEGGYGYTF.